This is a list of T cell receptor beta chains from one sample in a study of T cell repertoires in cytomegalovirus infection. These receptors have no known antigen. TCRdb fed the reads into MiXCR, producing one record per CDR3 protein. This sample has roughly 80,000 distinct CDR3 sequences, with 20% to 30% found just once. Sequenced material: CD8+ T cells from cultured PBMCs, taken from culture after CMV antigen stimulation. The receptor set was obtained from a human donor in good health (CMV status not recorded). Some clones in this sample may be carry-over from other donors' samples. CDR3s include the opening cysteine and the closing phenylalanine or tryptophan. A D gene is named only where the DNA matches it firmly. Rows give clone size only sometimes, using once, few, many, or a class for an expanded clone.

>.|TRBJ1-1|.|TRBV30
TGTGCCTGCGGAGGGGAGGCGGGAGACACTGAAGCTTTCTTT
CACGGEAGDTEAFF
>many|TRBJ1-1|.|TRBV11-2
TGTGCCAGCAGCTTTGGTCCAGACTACACTGAAGCTTTCTTT
CASSFGPDYTEAFF
>.|TRBJ2-5|TRBD2|TRBV9
TGTGCCAGCAGCCTCGGGACTAGCGGGAGAGGGGAGACCCAGTACTTC
CASSLGTSGRGETQYF
>few|TRBJ1-2|.|TRBV6-1
TGTGCCAGCAGCCGACAGGAGACCAACTATGGCTACACCTTC
CASSRQETNYGYTF
>.|TRBJ2-3|.|TRBV7-8
TGTGCCAGCAGCTTAGGATGGGGGGGCGTAACAGATACGCAGTATTTT
CASSLGWGGVTDTQYF
>.|TRBJ2-1|.|TRBV6-6
TGTGCCAGCATGGCCGCGGCCGAGCAGTTCTTC
CASMAAAEQFF
>once|TRBJ1-6|.|TRBV3-1
TGTGCCAGCAGCCAAGAACAGGGTGGCGAGCCGGGGAATTCACCCCTCCACTTT
CASSQEQGGEPGNSPLHF
>few|TRBJ2-7|TRBD1|TRBV4-1
TGCGCCAGCAGCCAAGGACAGGGTCCCACCTACGAGCAGTACTTC
CASSQGQGPTYEQYF
>.|TRBJ2-7|TRBD2|TRBV7-9
TGTGCCAGCAGCCCCCTTCGCGGGGGAAGCTCCTACGAGCAGTACTTC
CASSPLRGGSSYEQYF
>few|TRBJ2-2|.|TRBV5-5
TGTGCCAGCAGCGAGGCGGACACCGGGGAGCTGTTTTTT
CASSEADTGELFF
>.|TRBJ2-7|TRBD2|TRBV4-3
TGCGCCAGCAGCCAGACTACCGGGACTAGCGCCTACGAGCAGTACTTC
CASSQTTGTSAYEQYF
>few|TRBJ2-1|TRBD2|TRBV7-9
TGTGCCAGCAGTCCGACTAGCGGGGGTACGAATGAGCAGTTCTTC
CASSPTSGGTNEQFF
>few|TRBJ2-3|TRBD2|TRBV6-1
TGTGCCAGCAGTGAGATAGCGGGGGGCGGCACAGATACGCAGTATTTT
CASSEIAGGGTDTQYF
>few|TRBJ2-7|.|TRBV7-8
TGTGCCAGCAGCTTCCGGGACCAAGCAGTCCACGAGCAGTACTTC
CASSFRDQAVHEQYF
>few|TRBJ2-2|.|TRBV10-2
TGCGCCAGCAGTGAGTACCCGACCTCGATCACCGGGGAGCTGTTTTTT
CASSEYPTSITGELFF
>.|TRBJ2-1|.|TRBV12-5
TGTGCTAGTGGTTTAAAGGTGGGGGCCCCAAATGAGCAGTTCTTC
CASGLKVGAPNEQFF
>many|TRBJ2-7|.|TRBV7-2
TGTGCCAGCAGCTCGCTAGGGGGGAGGGTTGAGTACGAGCAGTACTTC
CASSSLGGRVEYEQYF
>many|TRBJ2-5|.|TRBV27
TGTGCCAGCAGTGGGACAAAACAAGAGACCCAGTACTTC
CASSGTKQETQYF
>many|TRBJ1-1|.|TRBV4-1
TGCGCCAGCAGCCAAATACCGGGCGGAACTGAAGCTTTCTTT
CASSQIPGGTEAFF
>few|TRBJ2-5|.|TRBV20-1
TGCAGTGCTCCCCTGGGAGTATCTGAGGGAGAGACCCAGTACTTC
CSAPLGVSEGETQYF
>few|TRBJ2-1|TRBD2|TRBV7-3
TGTGCCAGCTCGCCGGCTAGCGGGGGTCGAACGAGCTCCTACAATGAGCAGTTCTTC
CASSPASGGRTSSYNEQFF
>.|TRBJ1-6|.|TRBV6-2/TRBV6-3
TGTGCCAGCAGTTACTCGCCAGGGGAACGGTCACCCCTCCACTTT
CASSYSPGERSPLHF
>once|TRBJ2-7|.|TRBV9
TGTGCCAGCAGCGCCGGGGGCCGGGGTGTTTACGAGCAGTACTTC
CASSAGGRGVYEQYF
>.|TRBJ1-1|TRBD1|TRBV30
TGTGCCTGGAAAGACAGGGTTACTGAAGCTTTCTTT
CAWKDRVTEAFF
>many|TRBJ2-2|.|TRBV7-6
TGTGCCAGCAGCTTAAGGGTACCCGGGGAGCTGTTTTTT
CASSLRVPGELFF
>.|TRBJ2-7|TRBD1|TRBV5-5
TGTGCCAGCAGCATGGACAGGGGACCCTACGAGCAGTACTTC
CASSMDRGPYEQYF
>.|TRBJ2-1|TRBD2|TRBV19
TGTGCCAGTAGTATAGAGTTTCTAGCGGGAAATGAGCAGTTCTTC
CASSIEFLAGNEQFF
>.|TRBJ1-2|.|TRBV6-5
TGTGCCAGCAGCTCAGATTCCTATGGCTACACCTTC
CASSSDSYGYTF
>.|TRBJ2-7|TRBD2|TRBV4-1
TGCGCCAGCAGCCAGGGACTAGCGGGAGCCCCCTACGAGCAGTACTTC
CASSQGLAGAPYEQYF
>few|TRBJ1-1|.|TRBV7-9
TGTGCCAGCAGCTTATTTGAGGGCTGGGGCACTGAAGCTTTCTTT
CASSLFEGWGTEAFF
>many|TRBJ2-7|TRBD2|TRBV7-2
TGTGCCAGCAGCCCCCACGGGGGGGGGAAGGACGAGCAGTACTTC
CASSPHGGGKDEQYF
>many|TRBJ2-1|.|TRBV6-1
TGTGCCAGCAGTGAAGGTGGGGTCCCCCGTATTTACAATGAGCAGTTCTTC
CASSEGGVPRIYNEQFF
>few|TRBJ1-2|.|TRBV20-1
TGCAGTGCTCCCCCCCCAGAGAACTATGGCTACACCTTC
CSAPPPENYGYTF
>few|TRBJ1-1|.|TRBV2
TGTGCCAGCAGTGAAGGGGTGACGAGACAGAACACTGAAGCTTTCTTT
CASSEGVTRQNTEAFF
>.|TRBJ2-7|.|TRBV2
TGTGCCAGCAGGCTCCAGACGGGACTGGAAGAGCAGTACTTC
CASRLQTGLEEQYF
>many|TRBJ2-3|TRBD1|TRBV11-3
TGTGCCAGCAGTAACGCGGGACAGGGGGCCTCAGATACGCAGTATTTT
CASSNAGQGASDTQYF
>few|TRBJ2-3|TRBD2|TRBV20-1
TGCAGTGCTAGAGTGTCTGGAGCTAGCGGGAGGGTAAATACGCAGTATTTT
CSARVSGASGRVNTQYF
>few|TRBJ2-1|.|TRBV5-1
TGCGCCAGCAGCCTCAACCTCAGGGGGGCGAGCTCCTACAATGAGCAGTTCTTC
CASSLNLRGASSYNEQFF
>few|TRBJ2-2|TRBD2|TRBV14
TGTGCCAGCAGCTTAACCGGGGGGACGGAAAACACCGGGGAGCTGTTTTTT
CASSLTGGTENTGELFF
>.|TRBJ1-2|TRBD1|TRBV28
TGTGCCAGCAGAGTAACGGGACAGGGGAATGGCTACACCTTC
CASRVTGQGNGYTF
>many|TRBJ2-7|.|TRBV7-6
TGTGCCAGCAGCTTATTAGGGGAGGACTCCTTCTACGAGCAGTACTTC
CASSLLGEDSFYEQYF
>.|TRBJ1-1|.|TRBV11-2
TGTGCCAGCAGCTTAGGAGCAGGGGCTGAAGCTTTCTTT
CASSLGAGAEAFF